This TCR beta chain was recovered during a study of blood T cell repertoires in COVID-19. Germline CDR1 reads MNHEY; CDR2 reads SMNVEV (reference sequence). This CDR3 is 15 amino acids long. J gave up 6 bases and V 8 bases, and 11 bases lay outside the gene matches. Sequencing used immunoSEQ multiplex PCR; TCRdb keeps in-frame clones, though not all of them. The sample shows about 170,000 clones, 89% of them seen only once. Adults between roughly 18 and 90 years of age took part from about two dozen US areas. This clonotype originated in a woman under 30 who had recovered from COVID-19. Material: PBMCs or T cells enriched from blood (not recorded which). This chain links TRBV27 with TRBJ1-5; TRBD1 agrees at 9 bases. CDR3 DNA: TGTGCCAGCGCCTATGGCACAGGGGGCAGTCAGCCCCAGCATTTT. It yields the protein CASAYGTGGSQPQHF.